The 26 T cell receptor beta chains presented below share a single source sample, sequenced in a study of blood T cell repertoires in COVID-19. TCRdb keeps only in-frame clones here, not all; method: immunoSEQ multiplex PCR. The sample lists about 330,000 clones; more than 70% were seen once. Sequencing input: PBMCs or T cells enriched from blood (not recorded which). Every receptor here comes from a woman in her 30s who had recovered from COVID-19.

This clone has a single count. The chain recombines TRBV28 with TRBJ2-7; the match to TRBD1 covers 12 bases. The junction had 5 bases not matched to a gene; V was cut back by 5 bases and J by 3 bases. Germline CDR1 and CDR2: MDHEN and SYDVKM. The CDR3 runs 15 residues. In DNA form, the CDR3 reads TGTGCCAGCAGTGTGGGGGACAGGGGGCACTACGAGCAGTACTTC. This translates into CASSVGDRGHYEQYF.

In its sample, this clone was seen once. This chain joins TRBV18 and TRBJ1-2; 10 nucleotides align to TRBD1. This CDR3 is 14 amino acids long. Germline CDR1 reads KGHSH; CDR2 reads LQKENI. The ends lost 5 bases at V and 4 bases at J; junction bases unmatched: 4. CDR3 nucleotide sequence: TGTGCCAGCTCAGAGGGACAGGGGATCTATGGCTACACCTTC. Its translation is CASSEGQGIYGYTF.

The gene calls are TRBV5-1 and TRBJ2-7, with 8 bases matching TRBD1. With 4 bases clipped from V and 5 bases from J, the junction kept 5 bases outside the gene matches. The CDR3 totals 13 residues. CDR1 is SGHRS, CDR2 YFSETQ, per germline. In DNA, the CDR3 is TGCGCCAGCAGCCCAGACAGGGGACACGAGCAGTACTTC. Translation gives CASSPDRGHEQYF.

The J gene is TRBJ1-2, the V gene TRBV30; the D gene is possibly TRBD1 (6 bases). The CDR3 contains 15 residues. CDR1 is GTSNPN, CDR2 SVGIG, per germline (reference sequence). V gave up 5 bases and J gave up 5 bases, with 21 bases separating them. The CDR3 DNA is TGTGCCTGGGGCACGGGGGGGGCTACGGCGTATGGCTACACCTTC. Encoded protein: CAWGTGGATAYGYTF.

The chain uses TRBV6-5 and TRBJ2-7; TRBD1 is a possible D gene (5 bases). Germline values: CDR1 MNHEY, CDR2 SVGAGI. V was clipped by 2 bases and J by 3 bases, with 11 bases between them. This CDR3 spans 14 amino acids. CDR3: CASSYRGWGYEQYF. CDR3 nucleotides: TGTGCCAGCAGTTACAGGGGCTGGGGCTACGAGCAGTACTTC.

This clone is a singleton in its sample. The V and J genes are TRBV4-1 and TRBJ2-2; TRBD1 aligns across 7 bases. CDR3 size: 16 residues. Germline V CDR1 and CDR2: MGHRA, YSYEKL. Trimming cost V 4 bases and J 7 bases; bases outside gene matches: 12. The CDR3 sequence is CASSRPEKGGSGELFF. The CDR3 DNA follows: TGCGCCAGCAGCCGGCCCGAGAAAGGGGGCAGCGGGGAGCTGTTTTTT.

The chain joins TRBV5-1 to TRBJ2-7, with 9 nucleotides matching TRBD1. This CDR3 is built from 14 residues. Germline CDR1 reads SGHRS; CDR2 reads YFSETQ. Trimming removed 4 bases from V and 0 bases from J; junction bases left unmatched: 2. For the CDR3, the DNA is TGCGCCAGCAGCACGACAGGGGGCTCCTACGAGCAGTACTTC. Its translation is CASSTTGGSYEQYF.

This sequence joins TRBV3-1 (or the pseudogene TRBV3-2) and TRBJ1-2, with TRBD1 matching 9 bases. Per the germline V gene, CDR1 is LGHDT and CDR2 is YNNKEL (reference sequence). V lost 4 bases, J lost 8 bases, and 8 bases stayed unmatched. The CDR3 sequence is 14 residues long. CDR3 amino acids: CASSPRGTGGGYTF. The CDR3 DNA reads TGTGCCAGCAGCCCAAGAGGCACAGGGGGCGGCTACACCTTC.

The rearrangement uses TRBV4-3 and TRBJ1-2, with D possibly being TRBD1 (6 bases). Deletions cut 0 bases from V and 1 base from J, with 15 bases between. CDR3 size: 17 residues. Germline CDR1 LGHNA, CDR2 YSLEER. In DNA, the CDR3 is TGCGCCAGCAGCCAAGACCTTAACGACAGGATTAACTATGGCTACACCTTC. It is translated as CASSQDLNDRINYGYTF.

The rearrangement uses TRBV6-5 and TRBJ1-5, with 9 bases aligning to TRBD1. The J segment lost 1 base and the V segment lost 5 bases, leaving 3 bases of the junction unmatched. CDR1 and CDR2 from the germline V gene are MNHEY and SVGAGI. The CDR3 contains 15 residues. Written as DNA, the CDR3 is TGTGCCAGCAGTAGGACAGGGGCAAGCAATCAGCCCCAGCATTTT. Protein product: CASSRTGASNQPQHF.

In its sample, this clone was seen once. V and J are TRBV4-3 and TRBJ2-1, with TRBD2 matching 8 bases. The CDR3 has 16 residues. J lost 0 bases, V lost 1 base, and 2 bases had no gene match. The germline CDR1 and CDR2 sequences are LGHNA and YSLEER. CDR3 amino acids: CASSQASGSSYNEQFF. The CDR3 coding sequence is TGCGCCAGCAGCCAAGCAAGCGGGAGCTCCTACAATGAGCAGTTCTTC.

The chain has TRBV9 and TRBJ1-2, with 8 bases fitting TRBD1. In germline, CDR1 is SGDLS, CDR2 YYNGEE. The CDR3 has 16 amino acids. The trim removed 0 bases at V and 8 bases at J, leaving 12 bases unmatched. CDR3 residues: CASSVADRTGSLGYTF. The CDR3 DNA reads TGTGCCAGCAGCGTAGCTGACAGGACAGGGTCATTAGGCTACACCTTC.

The chain combines TRBV2 with TRBJ1-1; weak D call: TRBD1 (5 bases). Trimming cost V 5 bases and J 3 bases, with 10 bases left between them. The CDR3 consists of 13 residues. Germline lookup yields CDR1 SNHLY and CDR2 FYNNEI. In DNA, the CDR3 is TGTGCCAGCAGTACTGACAGATACACTGAAGCTTTCTTT. This gives the protein CASSTDRYTEAFF.

The chain uses TRBV28 and TRBJ1-4; a possible D gene is TRBD1 (5 bases). The CDR3 covers 12 residues. Germline V gene data show CDR1 as MDHEN and CDR2 as SYDVKM. Trimming left V 2 bases short and J 8 bases short, with 6 bases between. This CDR3 reads CASSLRGEKLFF. DNA of the CDR3: TGTGCCAGCAGTTTACGGGGGGAAAAACTGTTTTTT. Combining the CDR3 with reference TRBV28 and TRBJ1-4 gives the whole variable domain DVKVTQSSRYLVKRTGEKVFLECVQDMDHENMFWYRQDPGLGLRLIYFSYDVKMKEKGDIPEGYSVSREKKERFSLILESASTNQTSMYLCASSLRGEKLFFGSGTQLSVL.

The chain links TRBV21-1 to TRBJ2-1; the table's TRBD2 call for D was not verified on the DNA. TRBV21-1 is shown as a pseudogene. The CDR3 runs to 16 residues. DNA of the CDR3: TGTGCCAGCAGCTTACTAGAAGTACATTACTACAATGAGCAGTTCTTC. This codes for CASSLLEVHYYNEQFF.

This clone was detected only once. The chain couples TRBV5-4 to TRBJ1-1, with TRBD1 identical over 8 bases. This CDR3 has 16 amino acids. Germline lookup yields CDR1 SGHNT and CDR2 YYREEE (reference sequence). V was clipped by 5 bases and J by 4 bases; unmatched bases: 13. The CDR3 protein is CASSSAGQGGITEAFF. DNA of the CDR3: TGTGCCAGCAGTTCCGCCGGACAGGGAGGCATCACTGAAGCTTTCTTT.

This chain links TRBV4-2 with TRBJ2-5, with 7 bases lining up with TRBD2. Germline loops: CDR1 LGHNA, CDR2 YNFKEQ. Germline trimming cut 3 bases from V and 7 bases from J; bases unmatched to any gene: 14. The CDR3 extends over 16 amino acids. The DNA of the CDR3 is TGTGCCAGCAGCCATGTTGGGCCTAGCGGTGGGGGGACCCAGTACTTC. Amino acid sequence: CASSHVGPSGGGTQYF.

The CDR3 DNA reads as TGTGCCAGCAGTACCCCCCTAATATCGCCCCAGCATTTT. Amino acid sequence: CASSTPLISPQHF. The V call is TRBV6-2 or TRBV6-3, the J call TRBJ1-5, with no clear D. The CDR3 extends over 13 amino acids. CDR1 and CDR2 (germline): MNHEY, SVGEGT. With 5 bases removed from V and 9 bases from J, the gap between germline ends came to 14 bases.

This chain joins TRBV5-5 and TRBJ1-3; 8 nucleotides align to TRBD1. V lost 4 bases, J lost 0 bases, and 12 bases stayed unmatched. Germline V gene sequence: CDR1 SGHKS, CDR2 YYEKEE (reference sequence). This CDR3 is built from 18 residues. The CDR3 DNA follows: TGTGCCAGCAGCCCCGCTCCGACAGGGGTGGGCTCTGGAAACACCATATATTTT. As protein: CASSPAPTGVGSGNTIYF.

This sequence joins TRBV19 and TRBJ1-2; D is possibly TRBD1 (6 bases). CDR3 size: 14 residues. Germline V gives CDR1 LNHDA, CDR2 SQIVND (reference sequence). V was shortened by 5 bases and J by 0 bases, with 10 bases between the two germline ends. CDR3 region: CASSDRKTNYGYTF. CDR3 DNA: TGTGCCAGTAGTGACAGGAAAACTAACTATGGCTACACCTTC.

This clone was picked up one time. The genes are TRBV15 and TRBJ2-5; perhaps TRBD1 as D (5 bases). Germline CDR1 and CDR2: LNHNV and YYDKDF (reference sequence). The ends were cut back, 3 bases at V and 5 bases at J, with 10 bases in the middle. The CDR3 length is 13 residues. CDR3 in DNA: TGTGCCACCAGCAGTGGGGCACGCGAGACCCAGTACTTC. Its translation is CATSSGARETQYF.

The genes are TRBV30 and TRBJ2-7; 10 bases fit TRBD1. The ends lost 2 bases at V and 8 bases at J; junction bases unmatched: 15. Germline loops: CDR1 GTSNPN, CDR2 SVGIG (reference sequence). The CDR3 has 16 residues. CDR3 bases: TGTGCCTGGAGTCCGCCGTGGACAGGGGGTAACTTAAAGCAGTACTTC. It is translated as CAWSPPWTGGNLKQYF.

V is TRBV20-1 and J is TRBJ1-4; D unresolved. The CDR3 has 10 amino acids. Trimming removed 6 bases at V and 5 bases at J, with 4 bases between. Germline CDR1 and CDR2: DFQATT and SNEGSKA (reference sequence). The CDR3 sequence is CSASNEKLFF. CDR3 DNA sequence: TGCAGTGCCTCCAATGAAAAACTGTTTTTT.

The V and J genes are TRBV5-4 and TRBJ1-1; 8 bases match TRBD1. With V trimmed by 1 base and J by 5 bases, 7 bases remained unmatched. CDR3 size: 15 residues. From germline, CDR1 is SGHNT and CDR2 YYREEE (reference sequence). CDR3 loop: CASSLPAGGDTEAFF. In DNA, the CDR3 is TGTGCCAGCAGCTTGCCGGCAGGGGGCGATACTGAAGCTTTCTTT.

The rearrangement uses TRBV10-3 and TRBJ2-3; the match to TRBD2 covers 11 bases. This CDR3 spans 14 amino acids. Germline lookup yields CDR1 ENHRY and CDR2 SYGVKD. J gave up 7 bases and V 3 bases, and 3 bases lay outside the gene matches. CDR3 sequence reads: CAISELAGEHTQYF. The CDR3 coding sequence is TGTGCCATCAGTGAACTAGCGGGGGAGCATACGCAGTATTTT.

The J gene is TRBJ2-3, the V gene TRBV6-2 or TRBV6-3; TRBD2 matches at 10 bases. This CDR3 has 17 residues. Trimming took 0 bases from V and 3 from J; bases not matched to a gene: 6. The germline V gene encodes CDR1 MNHEY and CDR2 SVGEGT. This chain's CDR3 is CASSYSERGGATDTQYF. CDR3 nucleotide sequence: TGTGCCAGCAGTTACTCGGAGCGGGGGGGAGCTACAGATACGCAGTATTTT.